This passage covers 27 T cell receptor beta chains from one sample sequenced in a study of T cells expressing NK-cell markers. Reprocessing the 5' RACE reads, TCRdb reports a single entry for every CDR3 protein and omits DNA. In total, the table holds about 30,000 distinct CDR3 sequences. The sample was blood T cells: a sorted CD56 or NKG2C T cell subset, CD4+ or CD8+ T cells, or bulk PBMC T cells (not recorded which). These receptors came from a woman between 18 and 70 years old in good health.

This chain connects TRBV12-3 or TRBV12-4 to TRBJ2-1; TCRdb returns TRBD2, unconfirmable since there is no DNA. The CDR3 totals 17 residues. The CDR3 is CASRQGLAGGLSNEQFF.

The CDR3 region is CASSSSPPRGLRDYEQYF. The chain couples TRBV28 to TRBJ2-7; TCRdb names TRBD1, which stays unverified in the absence of DNA. From germline, CDR1 is MDHEN and CDR2 SYDVKM. The CDR3 has 18 residues. Drawing the rest from reference TRBV28 and TRBJ2-7, the complete variable domain is DVKVTQSSRYLVKRTGEKVFLECVQDMDHENMFWYRQDPGLGLRLIYFSYDVKMKEKGDIPEGYSVSREKKERFSLILESASTNQTSMYLCASSSSPPRGLRDYEQYFGPGTRLTVT.

This chain links TRBV7-3 with TRBJ1-2. The CDR3 runs to 18 residues. Looked up from germline, CDR1 is SGHTA and CDR2 is FQGTGA. CDR3: CASSFGRVLLSGEYGYTF.

The chain uses TRBV27 and TRBJ2-7; TCRdb proposes TRBD2, but this gene call is untestable without DNA. The CDR3 covers 15 residues. Germline values: CDR1 MNHEY, CDR2 SMNVEV (reference sequence). The CDR3 sequence: CASSPIISGSSEQYF.

The chain uses TRBV12-3 or TRBV12-4 and TRBJ1-2; absent DNA, TCRdb's TRBD1 call cannot be checked. This CDR3 is 13 amino acids long. CDR3 in amino acids: CASSLRDARGYTF.

The chain has TRBV6-4 and TRBJ1-1; the D gene TCRdb calls, TRBD1, cannot be checked with no DNA. The CDR3 has 13 amino acids. Germline V CDR1 and CDR2: MRHNA, SNTAGT. CDR3 loop: CASSERDNTEAFF.

This chain connects TRBV5-1 to TRBJ1-1. The CDR3 length is 15 residues. Germline CDR1 and CDR2: SGHRS and YFSETQ. Here the CDR3 reads CASSPGVGGGTEAFF.

CDR3 protein: CASSPGSSPDTQYF. This rearrangement joins TRBV7-9 to TRBJ2-3. Looked up from germline, CDR1 is SEHNR and CDR2 is FQNEAQ (reference sequence). The CDR3 covers 14 residues.

This chain links TRBV29-1 with TRBJ2-4. In germline, CDR1 is SQVTM, CDR2 ANQGSEA. The length of the CDR3 is 15 residues. The CDR3: CSVSRQAVGKNIQYF.

CDR3 sequence: CASSPFGTGGYNEQFF. The rearrangement uses TRBV7-3 and TRBJ2-1; TCRdb returns TRBD1, unconfirmable since there is no DNA. Germline CDR1 and CDR2: SGHTA and FQGTGA. This CDR3 spans 16 amino acids.

This chain joins TRBV6-5 and TRBJ2-3; TCRdb selects TRBD2, and the lack of DNA leaves this call unchecked. From germline, CDR1 is MNHEY and CDR2 SVGAGI. This CDR3 has 14 residues. The CDR3: CASSSFSGGDTQYF.

The chain has TRBV12-3 or TRBV12-4 and TRBJ2-3; the TCRdb D gene call, TRBD2, has no DNA to confirm it. The length of the CDR3 is 18 residues. CDR3 region: CASSWVGLAGGPGDTQYF.

V usage is TRBV4-1 and J usage is TRBJ2-7. Germline V lookup: CDR1 MGHRA, CDR2 YSYEKL. The length of the CDR3 is 15 residues. CDR3 protein: CASSQDVGGEDEQYF.

V is TRBV6-5 and J is TRBJ2-7; TCRdb indicates TRBD1, and absent DNA this call remains unverified. CDR3 length equals 16 residues. Germline lookup yields CDR1 MNHEY and CDR2 SVGAGI. Here the CDR3 reads CASSYGEVTGSYEQYF.

The V gene is TRBV6-2 or TRBV6-3, the J gene TRBJ1-6; no DNA is available, so the TRBD1 call from TCRdb remains unchecked. The CDR3 has 17 amino acids. Germline CDR1 is MNHEY and CDR2 is SVGEGT. CDR3 residues: CASSFIPRARGGSPLHF.

CDR3 sequence reads: CASSWRASGRAENTGELFF. V gene TRBV5-1 combines with J gene TRBJ2-2; TCRdb designates TRBD2, a call that cannot be tested without DNA. The CDR3 totals 19 residues. Looked up from germline, CDR1 is SGHRS and CDR2 is YFSETQ.

J is TRBJ2-4 and V is TRBV12-3 or TRBV12-4; TCRdb calls TRBD1, which cannot be checked without DNA. This CDR3 has 16 amino acids. CDR3 loop: CASSLAGQGIKNIQYF.

This rearrangement joins TRBV28 to TRBJ2-2; TCRdb outputs TRBD2, but without DNA this stays unchecked. CDR1 is MDHEN and CDR2 is SYDVKM in the germline V gene. The length of the CDR3 is 16 residues. The CDR3 protein is CASSLGTSGVTGELFF.

The gene calls are TRBV25-1 and TRBJ2-6. The germline gives CDR1 MGHDK, CDR2 SYGVNS. The length of the CDR3 is 18 residues. The CDR3 protein is CASSEWQDRSSGANVLTF.

This chain uses TRBV4-2 with TRBJ2-1. This CDR3 spans 13 amino acids. Germline values: CDR1 LGHNA, CDR2 YNFKEQ. CDR3 sequence: CASSQGSHNEQFF.

V and J are TRBV5-1 and TRBJ2-2; TCRdb picks TRBD1, but there is no DNA to check that call. Germline V gives CDR1 SGHRS, CDR2 YFSETQ. The CDR3 contains 15 residues. CDR3 in amino acids: CASSPSTGGTGELFF.

The chain couples TRBV9 to TRBJ1-5. Germline values: CDR1 SGDLS, CDR2 YYNGEE. This CDR3 region has 14 residues. The CDR3 spells CASSVGSGMEPQHF.

The V gene is TRBV4-1, the J gene TRBJ2-7; TCRdb selects TRBD1, and the lack of DNA leaves this call unchecked. This CDR3 contains 14 residues. From germline, CDR1 is MGHRA and CDR2 YSYEKL. CDR3 sequence reads: CASSGSGQAYEQYF.

The V gene is TRBV27, the J gene TRBJ2-1. The CDR3 runs 12 residues. Germline V lookup: CDR1 MNHEY, CDR2 SMNVEV (reference sequence). The CDR3 spells CASSFQGSEQFF.

The chain links TRBV7-2 to TRBJ2-3; TCRdb's D gene call, TRBD1, goes unchecked for lack of DNA. The length of the CDR3 is 15 residues. Per the germline V gene, CDR1 is SGHTA and CDR2 is FQGNSA. The CDR3 loop reads CASTREGYSTDTQYF. Full variable domain (outside the CDR3, taken from reference TRBV7-2 and TRBJ2-3): GAGVSQSPSNKVTEKGKDVELRCDPISGHTALYWYRQSLGQGLEFLIYFQGNSAPDKSGLPSDRFSAERTGGSVSTLTIQRTQQEDSAVYLCASTREGYSTDTQYFGPGTRLTVL.

J is TRBJ1-1 and V is TRBV24-1; TCRdb gives TRBD1 as the D gene, but with no DNA this cannot be confirmed. Germline V CDR1 and CDR2: KGHDR, SFDVKD. This CDR3 spans 13 amino acids. The CDR3 here is CATSDFDRVKTFF.

The rearrangement joins TRBV7-9 to TRBJ2-5; no DNA is available, so the TRBD2 call from TCRdb remains unchecked. The CDR3 runs to 17 residues. Germline lookup yields CDR1 SEHNR and CDR2 FQNEAQ (reference sequence). Here the CDR3 reads CASSSRLAGEGRETQYF.